This passage covers 30 T cell receptor gamma chains from one sample sequenced in a study of gamma delta lymphoproliferative disorders and STAT genes. The receptor sequences were amplified from genomic DNA of peripheral blood mononuclear cells. TCRdb reanalysed the multiplex PCR reads via CATT. Among about 780 gamma-chain clones listed, 17% were seen once. The sequenced sample consisted of blood. Receptors originate from a human donor in good health.

In its sample, this clone ranks as medium-sized. The DNA is left out, because the CDR3 cannot be placed on it with certainty; the CDR3 is given as TCRdb lists it. The V gene is listed as TRGV11; no J gene was called. TRGV11 is filed as an ORF, its function uncertain. The CDR3 has 14 amino acids, counting both end residues. The CDR3 spells CTTVPAGPPPEKLF.

This clone showed up just a few times. This DNA's translation differs at residue 7 from TCRdb's protein, which comes from a much larger clone; a read error is likely, and the protein shown is translated from the DNA. The J gene is TRGJ1 or TRGJ2, the V gene TRGV4. The J gene was missing in TCRdb and was found by matching the end of the DNA to germline. V gave up 5 bases and J gave up 9 bases; unmatched junction bases: 7. The CDR3 extends over 11 amino acids. The V gene's germline CDR1 is EGSTGY and CDR2 YDSYTSSV. CDR3 in DNA: TGTGCCACCTGGGGGGGGGGTAAGAAACTCTTT. Encoded protein: CATWGGGKKLF.

Sample share makes this clone medium-sized. This chain uses TRGV9 with TRGJP1. TCRdb carries no J gene annotation; the J gene was assigned here by matching the DNA with germline. The CDR3 loop spans 14 amino acids. V trimming: 10 bases; J trimming: 5 bases; junction bases outside the gene matches: 13. Germline loops: CDR1 GITISATS, CDR2 ISYDGTV (reference sequence). The chain's CDR3 is CAFSTFETGWFKIF. The DNA of the CDR3 is TGTGCCTTCTCCACCTTTGAGACTGGTTGGTTCAAGATATTT.

This clone is termed large (0.1 to 1%). The chain has TRGV8 and TRGJ1 or TRGJ2. The J gene, missing from TCRdb, was assigned here through DNA to germline matching. CDR3 length: 12 amino acids. Germline trimming cut 5 bases from V and 3 bases from J; bases unmatched to any gene: 4. Per the germline V gene, CDR1 is VENAVY and CDR2 is YDSYNSRV. The CDR3 loop reads CATWVAYYKKLF. DNA of the CDR3: TGTGCCACCTGGGTCGCTTATTATAAGAAACTCTTT.

A word on this clone: One base separates it from a far larger clone, so it is likely a read error. The same CDR3 arises from other DNA sequences in this sample as well. The chain joins TRGV9 to TRGJ1 or TRGJ2. TCRdb records no J gene; here it was assigned by comparing the DNA to germline. Germline V gene lookup returns CDR1 GITISATS and CDR2 ISYDGTV (reference sequence). The CDR3 is 14 amino acids. CDR3 DNA: TGCGCCTTGTGGGAGGTGACCAATTATTATAAGAAACTCTTT. Amino acid sequence: CALWEVTNYYKKLF.

By proportion, this clone is medium-sized (0.01 to 0.1%). The rearrangement joins TRGV8 to TRGJ1 or TRGJ2. No J gene is reported in TCRdb; it was inferred here by comparing the DNA with germline. V lost 3 bases, J lost 7 bases, and 6 bases stayed unmatched. CDR3 length: 12 residues. Germline V lookup: CDR1 VENAVY, CDR2 YDSYNSRV. The CDR3 loop is CATWDGEYKKLF. The CDR3 DNA is TGTGCCACCTGGGATGGTGAGTATAAGAAACTCTTT.

CDR3 region: CATWKFYYKKLF. The CDR3 coding sequence is TGTGCCACCTGGAAATTTTATTATAAGAAACTCTTT. V usage is TRGV8 and J usage is TRGJ1 or TRGJ2. TCRdb carries no J gene annotation; the J gene was assigned here by matching the DNA with germline. Germline values: CDR1 VENAVY, CDR2 YDSYNSRV. The CDR3 sequence is 12 residues long. J was trimmed by 3 bases and V by 6 bases; bases with no gene match: 5.

By share, this clone ranks as medium-sized. This chain connects TRGV8 to TRGJ1 or TRGJ2. In the absence of a J gene in TCRdb, the DNA was matched to germline to assign it here. Germline values: CDR1 VENAVY, CDR2 YDSYNSRV. Losses at the gene ends were 3 bases for V and 0 bases for J; bases not matched to a gene: 5. The CDR3 spans 14 residues. The CDR3 loop is CATWDASNYYKKLF. The CDR3 DNA is TGTGCCACCTGGGATGCTTCGAATTATTATAAGAAACTCTTT.

Judged by abundance, this clone is medium-sized (0.01 to 0.1%). The genes are TRGV8 and TRGJ1 or TRGJ2. TCRdb does not report a J gene; here it was assigned by matching the DNA to germline references. Germline CDR1 reads VENAVY; CDR2 reads YDSYNSRV. Losses at the gene ends were 0 bases for V and 6 bases for J; bases not matched to a gene: 8. The CDR3 extends over 14 amino acids. Here the CDR3 reads CATWDRPIIYKKLF. CDR3 nucleotide sequence: TGTGCCACCTGGGATAGGCCGATTATTTATAAGAAACTCTTT.

Sample share makes this clone large. The sample contains more than one DNA sequence encoding this CDR3. V usage is TRGV10 and J usage is TRGJP1. The J gene, not given by TCRdb, was assigned here from a germline match of the nucleotide sequence. TRGV10 is an ORF, and what it does is uncertain. This CDR3 comprises 13 residues. With 7 bases clipped from V and 14 bases from J, the junction kept 14 bases outside the gene matches. The CDR3, as DNA: TGTGCTGCGTGGTCCTACAGAGTTGGTTTCAAGATATTT. This codes for CAAWSYRVGFKIF.

This clone is labeled as medium-sized (0.01 to 0.1%). CDR3 region: CALWEVPWKKLF. The DNA of the CDR3 is TGTGCCTTGTGGGAGGTGCCGTGGAAGAAACTCTTT. V and J are TRGV9 and TRGJ1 or TRGJ2. TCRdb leaves out the J gene; it was filled in here by matching the DNA to germline. The CDR3 contains 12 residues. V was pared by 0 bases and J by 10 bases, with 6 bases of the junction left unmatched. CDR1 GITISATS and CDR2 ISYDGTV come from the germline V gene (reference sequence).

The sample holds a few counts of this clone. The DNA of the CDR3 is TGTGCCACCGCTGGTTGGTTCAAGATATTT. Its translation: CATAGWFKIF. V usage is TRGV8 and J usage is TRGJP1. The J gene, not given by TCRdb, was assigned here from a germline match of the nucleotide sequence. The germline gives CDR1 VENAVY, CDR2 YDSYNSRV. The CDR3 covers 10 residues. V shed 9 bases and J 6 bases; nucleotides not matched to a gene: 1.

By sample fraction, this clone is medium-sized. CDR3 protein: CATNGPKKLF. Written as DNA, the CDR3 is TGTGCCACCAACGGACCTAAGAAACTCTTT. The J gene is TRGJ1 or TRGJ2, the V gene TRGV2. The J gene was not available in TCRdb and was assigned here by matching the DNA to germline segments. In germline, CDR1 is EGSNGY, CDR2 YDSYNSKV. Germline trimming cut 9 bases from V and 9 bases from J; bases unmatched to any gene: 8. The CDR3 totals 10 residues.

Relative to its sample, this clone is medium-sized. The V gene is TRGV9, the J gene TRGJP1. The J gene, not given by TCRdb, was assigned here from a germline match of the nucleotide sequence. Unmatched junction bases numbered 5, after V lost 0 bases and J lost 4 bases. This CDR3 spans 15 amino acids. The germline gives CDR1 GITISATS, CDR2 ISYDGTV (reference sequence). CDR3 amino acids: CALWEVLVTGWFKIF. In DNA, the CDR3 is TGTGCCTTGTGGGAGGTGCTGGTCACTGGTTGGTTCAAGATATTT.

This clone is termed large (0.1 to 1%). The chain employs TRGV11 and TRGJ1 or TRGJ2. No J gene was available from TCRdb, and it was assigned here by a germline match of the DNA. TRGV11 is sorted into the ORF group, with uncertain function. The CDR3 is 17 amino acids. With V trimmed by 2 bases and J by 2 bases, 12 bases remained unmatched. In DNA form, the CDR3 reads TGTGCCTGCTGGATTAGGCTGTCATTGGAACATTATTATAAGAAACTCTTT. Residues: CACWIRLSLEHYYKKLF.

By share, this clone counts as large. The V gene is TRGV2, the J gene TRGJ1 or TRGJ2. The J gene was missing in TCRdb and was found by matching the end of the DNA to germline. With 4 bases clipped from V and 11 bases from J, the junction kept 8 bases outside the gene matches. The CDR3 extends over 11 amino acids. CDR1 is EGSNGY, CDR2 YDSYNSKV, per germline. The CDR3 sequence: CATWETEEKLF. The CDR3 DNA sequence: TGTGCCACCTGGGAAACGGAAGAGAAACTCTTT.

Comment on this clone: The limits of the CDR3 on the DNA are not certain, so only TCRdb's listed CDR3 is given. The V gene is TRGV11, but the J gene lacks a call. TRGV11 carries the ORF label, with uncertain function. The CDR3 extends over 19 residues, inclusive of both ends. This CDR3 reads CTTVPAGLAPQRVYYKKLF.

This chain's CDR3 is CATWGIPLGELF. DNA of the CDR3: TGTGCCACCTGGGGGATCCCTTTGGGGGAACTCTTT. Here the V gene is TRGV8, but the J gene went uncalled. The germline V gene encodes CDR1 VENAVY and CDR2 YDSYNSRV. There are 12 residues in the CDR3.

In this sample, this clone is medium-sized. V is TRGV11 and J is TRGJP1. TRGV11 is sorted into the ORF group, with uncertain function. The CDR3 is 11 amino acids. The V segment lost 6 bases and the J segment 8 bases; nucleotides outside the gene matches: 0. The CDR3 is CACWIGWFKIF. The CDR3, as DNA: TGTGCCTGCTGGATTGGTTGGTTCAAGATATTT.

CDR3 sequence reads: CATWDSKVCGKLF. The CDR3 region has the DNA TGTGCCACCTGGGACAGCAAAGTGTGTGGGAAACTCTTT. The J gene is TRGJ1 or TRGJ2, the V gene TRGV3. The J gene was missing in TCRdb and was found by matching the end of the DNA to germline. The CDR3 totals 13 residues. Germline-derived CDR1 and CDR2 are VTNTFY and YDVSTARD (reference sequence). J lost 12 bases, V lost 1 base, and 12 bases had no gene match.

By its share, this clone is medium-sized (0.01 to 0.1%). This chain uses TRGV5 with TRGJ1 or TRGJ2. Since TCRdb gives no J gene, matching the DNA to germline was used here to assign it. CDR1 and CDR2 from the germline V gene are VINAFY and YDVSNSKD. The CDR3 spans 13 residues. V shed 3 bases and J 2 bases; nucleotides not matched to a gene: 4. The CDR3 region has the DNA TGTGCCACCTGGGACCCATATTATTATAAGAAACTCTTT. Amino acid sequence: CATWDPYYYKKLF.

Sample share makes this clone medium-sized. The chain recombines TRGV11 with TRGJ1 or TRGJ2. Since TCRdb gives no J gene, matching the DNA to germline was used here to assign it. TRGV11 is annotated as an ORF whose role is uncertain. This CDR3 is built from 13 residues. V was pared by 3 bases and J by 5 bases, with 4 bases of the junction left unmatched. DNA of the CDR3: TGTGCCTGCTGGATTAGGGTAGATTATAAGAAACTCTTT. Residues: CACWIRVDYKKLF.

This clone rates as medium-sized. J is TRGJ1 or TRGJ2 and V is TRGV2. The J gene, absent from TCRdb, was called here by matching the DNA to germline. Germline V gene lookup returns CDR1 EGSNGY and CDR2 YDSYNSKV. The V gene end was trimmed by 0 bases and the J gene end by 7 bases; junction bases not matched to a gene: 6. This CDR3 has 13 amino acids. CDR3 DNA sequence: TGTGCCACCTGGGACGGGCTGCGGTATAAGAAACTCTTT. This translates into CATWDGLRYKKLF.

The DNA of the CDR3 is TGTGCTGCGTGGGAAGACCAATTATTTAAGAAACTCTTT. Amino acids: CAAWEDQLFKKLF. The chain joins TRGV10 to TRGJ1 or TRGJ2. The J gene comes from matching the DNA to germline here; TCRdb lacks it. TRGV10 is marked as an open reading frame, function uncertain. V was clipped by 8 bases and J by 9 bases; unmatched bases: 14. CDR3 size: 13 residues.

By share, this clone ranks as medium-sized (0.01 to 0.1%). The V gene is TRGV5, the J gene TRGJ1 or TRGJ2. TCRdb carries no J gene annotation; the J gene was assigned here by matching the DNA with germline. Germline loops: CDR1 VINAFY, CDR2 YDVSNSKD. Losses at the gene ends were 1 base for V and 1 base for J; bases not matched to a gene: 7. This CDR3 comprises 15 residues. CDR3 DNA: TGTGCCACCTGGGACAGCCCTTTAAATTATTATAAGAAACTCTTT. It yields the protein CATWDSPLNYYKKLF.

This clone was observed a few times. A read error likely explains why the TCRdb protein, taken from a much larger clone, differs from this DNA's translation at residue 10; the protein shown is translated from the DNA. The J gene was not called, though the V gene is TRGV4. The germline V gene encodes CDR1 EGSTGY and CDR2 YDSYTSSV. This CDR3 region has 12 residues. For the CDR3, the DNA is TGTGCCACCTGGGATGAGGAATATAAGAACCTCTTT. Its translation is CATWDEEYKNLF.

The CDR3 nucleotides are TGTGCTGCGTGTGAATCGGGCATCGAATTATTATATAAGAAACTCTTT. Its translation: CAACESGIELLYKKLF. This sequence joins TRGV10 and TRGJ1 or TRGJ2. TCRdb supplies no J gene; here it was assigned by aligning the nucleotide sequence to germline. TRGV10 belongs to the ORF category, with a function that is uncertain. The V gene end was trimmed by 9 bases and the J gene end by 7 bases; junction bases not matched to a gene: 22. CDR3 length: 16 amino acids.

Comment on this clone: Compared with germline, one end of the junction differs, possibly owing to a read error. The chain recombines TRGV10 with TRGJ1 or TRGJ2. TCRdb lists no J gene, so it was determined here by aligning the DNA to germline. TRGV10 is recorded as an ORF, its role being uncertain. The CDR3 spans 13 residues. CDR3 residues: CAGLWWMGYKKLF. As DNA, the CDR3 is TGCGCGGGATTATGGTGGATGGGATATAAGAAACTCTTT.

This clone has more than one count but fewer than ten. TCRdb lists the protein of a much larger clone for this DNA, which differs at residue 7, so this is likely a read error; the protein given here is translated from the DNA itself. The chain is built from TRGV3 and TRGJP1. TCRdb lists no J gene, so it was determined here by aligning the DNA to germline. Germline CDR1 is VTNTFY and CDR2 is YDVSTARD (reference sequence). With 0 bases clipped from V and 4 bases from J, the junction kept 5 bases outside the gene matches. This CDR3 has 15 amino acids. The CDR3, as DNA: TGTGCCACCTGGGACAGGGTGGTCACTGGTTGGTTCAAGATATTT. This translates into CATWDRVVTGWFKIF.

This chain uses TRGV3 with TRGJ1 or TRGJ2. TCRdb gives no J gene; it was assigned here by matching the DNA to germline. Looked up from germline, CDR1 is VTNTFY and CDR2 is YDVSTARD (reference sequence). This CDR3 contains 15 residues. The V and J ends lost 0 bases and 3 bases, in that order; junction bases with no gene match: 8. The CDR3 is CATWDRRTRYYKKLF. As DNA, the CDR3 is TGTGCCACCTGGGACAGGCGAACGCGTTATTATAAGAAACTCTTT.